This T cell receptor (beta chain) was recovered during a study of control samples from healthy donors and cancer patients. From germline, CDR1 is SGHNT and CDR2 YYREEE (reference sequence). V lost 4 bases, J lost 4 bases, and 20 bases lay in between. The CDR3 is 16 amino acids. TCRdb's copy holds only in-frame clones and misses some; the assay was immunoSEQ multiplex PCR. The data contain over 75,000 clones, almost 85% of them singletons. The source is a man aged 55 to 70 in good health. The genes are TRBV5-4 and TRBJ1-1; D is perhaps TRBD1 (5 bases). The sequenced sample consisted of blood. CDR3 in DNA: TGTGCCAGCAGCCGCGGGGGGGAGGATTGGTTCACTGAAGCTTTCTTT. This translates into CASSRGGEDWFTEAFF.